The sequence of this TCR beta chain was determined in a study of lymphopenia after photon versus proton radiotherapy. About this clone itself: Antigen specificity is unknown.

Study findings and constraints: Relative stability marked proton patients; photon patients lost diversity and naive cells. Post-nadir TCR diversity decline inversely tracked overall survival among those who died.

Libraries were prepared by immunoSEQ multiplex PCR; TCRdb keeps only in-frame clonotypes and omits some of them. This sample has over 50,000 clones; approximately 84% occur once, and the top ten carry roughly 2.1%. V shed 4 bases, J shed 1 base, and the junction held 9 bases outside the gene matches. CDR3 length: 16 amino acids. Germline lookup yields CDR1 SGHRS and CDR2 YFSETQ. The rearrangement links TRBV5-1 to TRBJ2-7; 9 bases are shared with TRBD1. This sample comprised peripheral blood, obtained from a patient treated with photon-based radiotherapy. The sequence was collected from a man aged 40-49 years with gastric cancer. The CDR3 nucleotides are TGCGCCAGCAGCGCGGGACAGGGTGGGCGATCCTACGAGCAGTACTTC. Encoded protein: CASSAGQGGRSYEQYF.